This T cell receptor (beta chain) was retrieved from a study of T cell repertoires in cytomegalovirus infection. Study context: TCR beta signatures that were public indicated CMV infection and matching HLA type.

A single record per CDR3 protein comes from TCRdb applying MiXCR to the reads. The top ten clones hold approximately 11% of a sample with about 150,000 distinct CDR3 sequences, about a quarter of them seen once. This clonotype was counted at least ten times. This CDR3 has 15 amino acids. The germline CDR1 and CDR2 sequences are SNHLY and FYNNEI. V lost 3 bases and J 5 bases, leaving 16 bases between the germline ends. The clonotype was recovered from a human donor in good health (CMV status not recorded). Some clones in this sample may be carry-over from other donors' samples. This sequence joins TRBV2 and TRBJ2-5, with D possibly being TRBD2 (6 bases). The material sequenced was PBMCs. The CDR3 DNA sequence: TGTGCCAGCAGTGATCCGGCGGGGATGCGGGAGACCCAGTACTTC. Protein product: CASSDPAGMRETQYF.